Below, one T cell receptor beta chain is given with its context. Its target is unknown. This CDR3 has 15 amino acids. J gave up 2 bases and V 0 bases, and 2 bases lay outside the gene matches. Germline V gene lookup returns CDR1 KGHSH and CDR2 LQKENI. The record originates from a study of cytomegalovirus exposure and HLA in healthy donors. This PCR relied on a set of 60 Vbeta primers and 13 Jbeta primers. Repertoires were generated with immunoSEQ multiplex PCR, while TCRdb's copy carries only in-frame clones and drops some. The data show over 150,000 clones, approximately 80% seen once. Donors counted as nominally healthy when sampled, yet unrecorded immune exposures were likely. The study, taken as a whole, reports: As a later analysis showed, a missense DCLRE1C variant was linked to trimming of TCR beta V- and J-genes. Sequencing depth across donors, presence/absence analyses assumed, was roughly uniform. Indistinguishable V segments such as TRBV6-2 and TRBV6-3 were excluded.

The receptor's source is a woman aged 25-40 years in good health and CMV-seronegative. V is TRBV18 and J is TRBJ2-7, with TRBD1 matching over 9 bases. Sequencing was done on a sample of PBMCs. CDR3 in amino acids: CASSPPGQGAYEQYF. The CDR3 DNA reads TGTGCCAGCTCACCACCGGGACAGGGAGCCTACGAGCAGTACTTC.